This T cell receptor beta chain was recovered during a study of shared clonotypes between healthy human individuals. Sequencing used immunoSEQ multiplex PCR; TCRdb keeps in-frame clones, though not all of them. The table has over a million clones, roughly 97% seen once. Germline V gene data show CDR1 as SGHTA and CDR2 as FQGTGA. The length of the CDR3 is 13 residues. Between the trimmed V and J ends, which lost 5 bases and 6 bases, there was a span of 12 bases. The receptor comes from a man aged 30-40 years in good health. The chain couples TRBV7-3 to TRBJ2-3; D perhaps matches TRBD2 (6 bases). The specimen was naive CD4+ T cells sorted from blood. Noted subset: CD45RA+ positively selected. Here the CDR3 reads CASSRTSYDTQYF. The CDR3 nucleotides read TGTGCCAGCAGCCGTACTAGCTATGATACGCAGTATTTT.